The 10 T cell receptor beta chains presented below share a single source sample, sequenced in a study of blood T cell repertoires in COVID-19. The protocol was immunoSEQ multiplex PCR, while the TCRdb copy is restricted to in-frame clones and leaves out a portion. This sample carries about 29,000 clones, more than 70% of them seen once, and the ten largest clones take 9% to 10%. Source material: peripheral blood. The receptors shown here come from a man older than 75 with active COVID-19.

V is TRBV10-2 and J is TRBJ2-5; D is unclear. This CDR3 contains 14 residues. With 4 bases removed from V and 5 bases from J, the gap between germline ends came to 14 bases. From germline, CDR1 is WSHSY and CDR2 SAAADI. The CDR3 is CASSAYGVYETQYF. DNA of the CDR3: TGCGCCAGCAGTGCGTACGGAGTTTACGAGACCCAGTACTTC.

The chain combines TRBV7-9 with TRBJ2-3, with 9 bases that match TRBD2. CDR1 and CDR2 (germline): SEHNR, FQNEAQ (reference sequence). Losses at the gene ends were 5 bases for V and 1 base for J; bases not matched to a gene: 7. The CDR3 covers 16 residues. CDR3 amino acids: CASSQVIAGGTDTQYF. The CDR3 nucleotides read TGTGCCAGCAGCCAAGTTATAGCGGGAGGCACAGATACGCAGTATTTT.

The genes are TRBV7-9 and TRBJ1-1; weak D call: TRBD1 (6 bases). Germline CDR1 reads SEHNR; CDR2 reads FQNEAQ (reference sequence). The length of the CDR3 is 11 residues. V dropped 11 bases and J dropped 1 base, with 8 bases sitting between them. In DNA, the CDR3 is TGTGCCCTACAGGGGAACACTGAAGCTTTCTTT. Amino acid sequence: CALQGNTEAFF.

This chain connects TRBV19 to TRBJ2-1, with TRBD1 matching over 9 bases. CDR3 length: 13 residues. J was trimmed by 4 bases and V by 5 bases; bases with no gene match: 0. CDR1 and CDR2 from the germline V gene are LNHDA and SQIVND (reference sequence). The CDR3 is CASSGQGYNEQFF. The DNA for the CDR3 is TGTGCCAGTAGTGGACAGGGGTACAATGAGCAGTTCTTC.

V is TRBV2 and J is TRBJ1-5; a weak D match, TRBD1 (5 bases). The germline CDR1 and CDR2 sequences are SNHLY and FYNNEI. This CDR3 has 15 residues. Trimming took 6 bases from V and 4 from J, leaving 16 bases between them. CDR3 protein: CASRWTGGLNQPQHF. CDR3 DNA: TGTGCCAGCAGATGGACGGGGGGATTGAATCAGCCCCAGCATTTT.

The chain is built from TRBV6-5 and TRBJ2-6; tentative D call: TRBD2 (6 bases). Germline V gene data show CDR1 as MNHEY and CDR2 as SVGAGI. Trimming shortened V by 4 bases and J by 2 bases, and 9 bases separated the two germline ends. CDR3 length: 15 residues. The chain's CDR3 is CASSSTGAGANVLTF. The CDR3 DNA sequence: TGTGCCAGCAGTTCGACGGGGGCTGGGGCCAACGTCCTGACTTTC.

The V and J genes are TRBV30 and TRBJ1-2; D might be TRBD1 (5 bases). The CDR3 sequence is 14 residues long. Trimming took off 5 bases at V and 0 bases at J, with 13 bases between the two ends. Germline V lookup: CDR1 GTSNPN, CDR2 SVGIG (reference sequence). The CDR3 loop reads CAWVRGSTNYGYTF. In DNA form, the CDR3 reads TGTGCCTGGGTTAGGGGCAGTACTAACTATGGCTACACCTTC.

The CDR3 nucleotides are TGTGCCAGCAGTCCGACAGGGGGAAGCAATCAGCCCCAGCATTTT. Its protein product is CASSPTGGSNQPQHF. The chain links TRBV6-5 to TRBJ1-5; 9 positions match TRBD1. The CDR3 length is 15 residues. Trimming removed 5 bases from V and 1 base from J; junction bases left unmatched: 3. CDR1 MNHEY and CDR2 SVGAGI come from the germline V gene.

The chain employs TRBV3-1 (or the pseudogene TRBV3-2) and TRBJ2-6; D gene uncertain. V was cut by 2 bases and J by 0 bases, with 11 bases left in between. This CDR3 contains 17 residues. From germline, CDR1 is LGHDT and CDR2 YNNKEL (reference sequence). CDR3 protein: CASSQSSYSSGANVLTF. The CDR3 nucleotides are TGTGCCAGCAGCCAAAGTTCCTACAGCTCTGGGGCCAACGTCCTGACTTTC.

In nucleotides, the CDR3 is TGTGCCACCAGCTCTAATCAGGGGAGTTCCTATGGCTACACCTTC. Protein product: CATSSNQGSSYGYTF. The chain uses TRBV15 and TRBJ1-2; tentatively, D is TRBD1 (6 bases). V was cut by 5 bases and J by 4 bases, with 17 bases left in between. Looked up from germline, CDR1 is LNHNV and CDR2 is YYDKDF (reference sequence). This CDR3 comprises 15 residues.